This T cell receptor beta chain was identified in a study of blood T cell repertoires in COVID-19 (dated by TCRdb to about 2020). Background for the entire study: The collaborator samples originated in the United States, Italy and Spain and spanned the acute and convalescent phases of COVID-19. The material from the prospective study consisted of cDNA or gDNA derived from T cells, B-cell-depleted T cells, or PBMCs. Subjects who had been exposed to COVID-19, were actively infected with it, or had recovered from it provided the deeply sampled blood TCRbeta repertoires that made up the dataset. The repertoires were released in a freely available public database meant as a resource for research on the immune response to SARS-CoV-2. The samples were drawn from two sources: the first 160 participants of the ongoing ImmuneRACE study, and 1,000 to 1,500 subjects contributed by 6 global collaborators. Sample metadata almost always included a de-identified subject ID, COVID-19 status, age in years and sex. Where available, HLA class I and class II types were taken from metadata supplied by the sample provider and were not determined by assay-based typing.

A word on this clone: What this receptor recognizes is not known. Base qualities are not recorded, but no much larger clone differs from it by a single base.

Whole blood was collected in K2EDTA tubes by collaborating institutions according to the institutions' own protocols. For TCRbeta analysis, collaborator samples were shipped as frozen whole blood, as isolated PBMCs, or as DNA extracted from either sample type. Findings and caveats that apply to the study as a whole: The amount of clinical and demographic metadata varied by source and participant and was provided uncurated.

The CDR3 has 17 amino acids, counting the end cysteine and phenylalanine. Only CDR3 DNA is held: 51 bases, read in frame from base 1. CDR1 and CDR2 were assigned from the germline V gene as SGDLS and YYNGEE. From V the trimming removes 3 bases and from J it removes 3 bases, while the gene matches leave 10 bases of the junction unaccounted for. TCRbeta CDR3 regions were amplified from genomic DNA using the immunoSEQ Assay, a bias-controlled multiplex PCR. In the source study's methods: The number of nucleated cells in each sample was estimated from the amplification of reference gene primers within the assay. To quantify the absolute abundance of each unique TCRbeta CDR3 rearrangement, sequence reads were collapsed and filtered. For each sample, productive Simpson clonality was calculated as the square root of Simpson's diversity index over productive rearrangements. The clones in this table, taken by TCRdb from immuneACCESS, are in-frame only. Not every clone is retained; where verified, under half of the shortfall comes from an unresolved V gene, and the cause of the rest is unknown. V and J calls plus clone size are reproduced from that table; the DNA served to infer D and trimming. The sample data list more than 65,000 clones, and more than 75% of these were observed just once. 8.5% of the sample is taken by the ten largest.

Recombination joined TRBV9 with TRBJ2-7, with 12 bases in between that match TRBD2. Material: peripheral blood. The TCR comes from a human donor in a cohort sampled during active COVID-19. The CDR3 region has the sequence CASSGPVLAGGFYEQYF. The DNA is as follows: TGTGCCAGCAGCGGTCCTGTGCTAGCGGGGGGGTTCTACGAGCAGTACTTC.